These 26 T cell receptor beta chains share one sample of origin, sequenced in a study of blood T cell repertoires in COVID-19. The table came from immunoSEQ multiplex PCR; TCRdb's copy has only in-frame clones and leaves some out. The sample records 180,000 or so clones, about 89% being singletons. Specimen: peripheral blood. Receptors originate from a man in his forties with active or convalescent COVID-19.

J is TRBJ2-3 and V is TRBV5-1; 8 bases map to TRBD2. J gave up 2 bases and V 4 bases, and 15 bases lay outside the gene matches. This CDR3 has 18 amino acids. Germline CDR1 reads SGHRS; CDR2 reads YFSETQ. DNA of the CDR3: TGCGCCAGCAGCCGGTACGGGGGGGCGATCCCAAACACAGATACGCAGTATTTT. It yields the protein CASSRYGGAIPNTDTQYF.

The J gene is TRBJ1-2, the V gene TRBV12-3 or TRBV12-4; D is undetermined. The V end was cut by 11 bases, the J end by 0 bases, with 13 bases between. This CDR3 spans 13 amino acids. Here the CDR3 DNA reads TGTGCCTCCTCAGCGACGGCTAACTATGGCTACACCTTC. Residues: CASSATANYGYTF.

V and J are TRBV2 and TRBJ2-7, with 7 bases identical to TRBD1. The germline gives CDR1 SNHLY, CDR2 FYNNEI. With V trimmed by 1 base and J by 4 bases, 4 bases remained unmatched. This CDR3 spans 14 amino acids. CDR3 sequence reads: CASSEEGGLYEQYF. CDR3 bases: TGTGCCAGCAGTGAAGAAGGGGGCTTATACGAGCAGTACTTC.

J is TRBJ2-1 and V is TRBV15, with a possible D match to TRBD1 (5 bases). V was shortened by 4 bases and J by 0 bases, with 13 bases between the two germline ends. The CDR3 spans 16 residues. Per the germline V gene, CDR1 is LNHNV and CDR2 is YYDKDF (reference sequence). The CDR3 DNA is TGTGCCACCAGCACTCTAGGGGCACCCTCCTACAATGAGCAGTTCTTC. Translated: CATSTLGAPSYNEQFF.

This clone appeared once. The chain joins TRBV4-2 to TRBJ1-1, with TRBD1 matching over 8 bases. The ends lost 1 base at V and 0 bases at J; junction bases unmatched: 4. From germline, CDR1 is LGHNA and CDR2 YNFKEQ. The CDR3 totals 16 residues. The CDR3 nucleotides are TGTGCCAGCAGCCAAGGCCACAGGGGGATGAACACTGAAGCTTTCTTT. It yields the protein CASSQGHRGMNTEAFF.

The chain recombines TRBV19 with TRBJ1-1, with D possibly being TRBD1 (6 bases). V gave up 2 bases and J gave up 4 bases, with 14 bases separating them. This CDR3 region has 15 residues. From germline, CDR1 is LNHDA and CDR2 SQIVND (reference sequence). This chain's CDR3 is CASSINQGSGTEAFF. The CDR3 DNA follows: TGTGCCAGTAGTATAAATCAGGGGTCGGGCACTGAAGCTTTCTTT. The full variable domain, completed using reference TRBV19 and TRBJ1-1, is DGGITQSPKYLFRKEGQNVTLSCEQNLNHDAMYWYRQDPGQGLRLIYYSQIVNDFQKGDIAEGYSVSREKKESFPLTVTSAQKNPTAFYLCASSINQGSGTEAFFGQGTRLTVV.

The rearrangement uses TRBV6-5 and TRBJ2-1; TRBD2 aligns across 9 bases. Trimming removed 0 bases from V and 6 bases from J; junction bases left unmatched: 6. Per germline, CDR1 MNHEY and CDR2 SVGAGI. The CDR3 loop spans 16 amino acids. The CDR3 loop is CASSYSEPGLANEQFF. The CDR3 region has the DNA TGTGCCAGCAGTTACTCGGAACCGGGACTAGCCAATGAGCAGTTCTTC.

The gene calls are TRBV5-8 and TRBJ1-1; 9 bases are a match to TRBD1. Germline-derived CDR1 and CDR2 are SGHTS and YDEGEE. The CDR3 runs to 14 residues. V shed 4 bases and J 5 bases; nucleotides not matched to a gene: 6. The DNA for the CDR3 is TGTGCCAGCAGCCGACAGGGGGGAGTAACTGAAGCTTTCTTT. This gives the protein CASSRQGGVTEAFF.

Concerning this clone: The DNA is left out, because the CDR3 cannot be placed on it with certainty; the CDR3 is given as TCRdb lists it. The chain combines TRBV18 with TRBJ1-2; the table gives TRBD1 as D, unverified against the DNA. The CDR3 is 17 amino acids long, termini counted. Germline assignment: CDR1 KGHSH and CDR2 LQKENI. CDR3: CASSPFGPGNYNYGYTF.

The J gene is TRBJ2-4, the V gene TRBV2; TRBD1 matches 10 bases. CDR1 and CDR2 (germline): SNHLY, FYNNEI. V lost 0 bases and J lost 14; bases outside the gene matches: 7. This CDR3 region has 14 residues. The CDR3 loop is CASSEAVAGTGEYF. DNA for the CDR3: TGTGCCAGCAGTGAAGCTGTGGCCGGGACAGGGGAGTACTTC. The full variable domain, in which reference TRBV2 and TRBJ2-4 provide the parts outside the CDR3, is EPEVTQTPSHQVTQMGQEVILRCVPISNHLYFYWYRQILGQKVEFLVSFYNNEISEKSEIFDDQFSVERPDGSNFTLKIRSTKLEDSAMYFCASSEAVAGTGEYFGAGTRLSVL.

The V and J genes are TRBV7-9 and TRBJ2-7, with 7 bases fitting TRBD1. V lost 4 bases and J lost 3; bases outside the gene matches: 6. The germline gives CDR1 SEHNR, CDR2 FQNEAQ (reference sequence). CDR3 length: 14 amino acids. The CDR3 protein is CASSSGTEYYEQYF. The CDR3 region has the DNA TGTGCCAGCAGCTCCGGGACAGAGTACTACGAGCAGTACTTC.

This chain joins TRBV5-5 and TRBJ1-1, with 7 nucleotides matching TRBD1. This CDR3 region has 15 residues. V was clipped by 0 bases and J by 1 base; unmatched bases: 3. In germline, CDR1 is SGHKS, CDR2 YYEKEE (reference sequence). CDR3 nucleotide sequence: TGTGCCAGCAGCTTGGATTGGACAGGGAACACTGAAGCTTTCTTT. It translates to CASSLDWTGNTEAFF.

This clone occurred a few times. The J gene is TRBJ1-1, the V gene TRBV5-6, with 9 positions matching TRBD1. The ends lost 4 bases at V and 3 bases at J; junction bases unmatched: 4. This CDR3 is built from 14 residues. Looked up from germline, CDR1 is SGHDT and CDR2 is YYEEEE. The CDR3, as DNA: TGTGCCAGCAGCCTACAGGGGGCGTACACTGAAGCTTTCTTT. It specifies CASSLQGAYTEAFF. Full variable domain (missing parts from reference TRBV5-6 and TRBJ1-1): DAGVTQSPTHLIKTRGQQVTLRCSPKSGHDTVSWYQQALGQGPQFIFQYYEEEERQRGNFPDRFSGHQFPNYSSELNVNALLLGDSALYLCASSLQGAYTEAFFGQGTRLTVV.

This chain joins TRBV9 and TRBJ2-5; 9 nucleotides align to TRBD1. The CDR3 has 14 amino acids. With V trimmed by 4 bases and J by 3 bases, 4 bases remained unmatched. Germline CDR1 SGDLS, CDR2 YYNGEE. CDR3 amino acids: CASSPWDREETQYF. DNA of the CDR3: TGTGCCAGCAGCCCCTGGGACAGGGAAGAGACCCAGTACTTC.

In this sample, this clone turned up a few times. This chain links TRBV10-3 with TRBJ2-5; 9 nucleotides align to TRBD2. CDR3 length equals 15 residues. J lost 0 bases, V lost 10 bases, and 9 bases had no gene match. Germline V CDR1 and CDR2: ENHRY, SYGVKD. The DNA of the CDR3 is TGTGCCACCGCGCGGGGGGGCGGGGACCAAGAGACCCAGTACTTC. It codes for CATARGGGDQETQYF.

The CDR3 DNA is TGTGCCAGCAGCACAAGACAGGGGGCGAACACTGAAGCTTTCTTT. Amino acid sequence: CASSTRQGANTEAFF. The chain recombines TRBV7-8 with TRBJ1-1, with TRBD1 matching over 10 bases. Germline assignment: CDR1 SGHVS and CDR2 FQNEAQ. The CDR3 totals 15 residues. Trimming removed 5 bases from V and 1 base from J; junction bases left unmatched: 4.

The rearrangement joins TRBV21-1 to TRBJ1-4. TRBV21-1 is marked as a pseudogene. The CDR3 loop spans 13 amino acids. The CDR3 sequence is CASRRVANEKLFF. Written as DNA, the CDR3 is TGTGCCAGCAGGAGGGTAGCTAATGAAAAACTGTTTTTT.

V is TRBV9 and J is TRBJ1-6, with a possible D match to TRBD1 (6 bases). The CDR3 is made up of 15 amino acids. Between the trimmed V and J ends, which lost 3 bases and 7 bases, there was a span of 14 bases. CDR1 and CDR2 from the germline V gene are SGDLS and YYNGEE. The CDR3 loop is CASSAWGGENSPLHF. The CDR3 nucleotides read TGTGCCAGCAGCGCCTGGGGGGGCGAGAATTCACCCCTCCACTTT.

The chain joins TRBV5-6 to TRBJ1-2; D is possibly TRBD1 (6 bases). Germline loops: CDR1 SGHDT, CDR2 YYEEEE. Between the trimmed V and J ends, which lost 2 bases and 5 bases, there was a span of 22 bases. The CDR3 is made up of 17 amino acids. The CDR3 here is CASSLEQGLLDNYGYTF. The CDR3 nucleotides read TGTGCCAGCAGCTTAGAACAGGGCCTTTTAGATAATTATGGCTACACCTTC.

DNA for the CDR3: TGTGCTAGTGGCCCGGGGGGGGGCATTTTGAGTTACGAGCAGTACTTC. Residues: CASGPGGGILSYEQYF. The V and J genes are TRBV12-5 and TRBJ2-7, with TRBD2 identical over 8 bases. With V trimmed by 6 bases and J by 4 bases, 14 bases remained unmatched. The CDR3 spans 16 residues. The germline V gene encodes CDR1 LGHNT and CDR2 FRNRAP.

CDR3: CASSTTQNTEAFF. Written as DNA, the CDR3 is TGTGCCAGTAGTACCACACAGAACACTGAAGCTTTCTTT. The chain has TRBV19 and TRBJ1-1; no definite D call. The V end lost 4 bases, the J end lost 1 base, and 7 bases lay between the germline ends. CDR3 length: 13 residues. Germline CDR1 LNHDA, CDR2 SQIVND (reference sequence).

V and J are TRBV6-2 or TRBV6-3 and TRBJ1-5; 7 bases fit TRBD1. Germline V gives CDR1 MNHEY, CDR2 SVGEGT. The CDR3 runs 15 residues. Trimming cost V 0 bases and J 9 bases; bases outside gene matches: 8. The CDR3 coding sequence is TGTGCCAGCAGTTACTCGATAACGGGGACAGCGCCCCAGCATTTT. The encoded protein is CASSYSITGTAPQHF.

This chain links TRBV6-1 with TRBJ1-3; TRBD1 is a possible D gene (6 bases). CDR1 MNHNS and CDR2 SASEGT come from the germline V gene. This CDR3 contains 16 residues. Between the trimmed V and J ends, which lost 3 bases and 0 bases, there was a span of 12 bases. The CDR3 region is CASSDYQGYSGNTIYF. The CDR3 DNA reads as TGTGCCAGCAGTGACTACCAGGGGTACTCTGGAAACACCATATATTTT.

V gene TRBV11-3 combines with J gene TRBJ1-1; D is unclear. This CDR3 region has 13 residues. V dropped 6 bases and J dropped 3 bases, with 11 bases sitting between them. Germline V gives CDR1 SGHNT, CDR2 YENEEA. The CDR3 bases are TGTGCCAGCAGTGGGTTCGGGGACACTGAAGCTTTCTTT. This sequence encodes CASSGFGDTEAFF. Complete variable domain (other parts from reference TRBV11-3 and TRBJ1-1): EAGVVQSPRYKIIEKKQPVAFWCNPISGHNTLYWYLQNLGQGPELLIRYENEEAVDDSQLPKDRFSAERLKGVDSTLKIQPAELGDSAVYLCASSGFGDTEAFFGQGTRLTVV.

The CDR3 DNA sequence: TGTGCCAGTAGTATTGCCGCGTCCTACAATGAGCAGTTCTTC. Its translation is CASSIAASYNEQFF. V usage is TRBV19 and J usage is TRBJ2-1; no reliable D call. This CDR3 spans 14 amino acids. The V end was cut by 3 bases, the J end by 1 base, with 7 bases between. Germline V gives CDR1 LNHDA, CDR2 SQIVND (reference sequence). Variable domain in full (rest from reference TRBV19 and TRBJ2-1): DGGITQSPKYLFRKEGQNVTLSCEQNLNHDAMYWYRQDPGQGLRLIYYSQIVNDFQKGDIAEGYSVSREKKESFPLTVTSAQKNPTAFYLCASSIAASYNEQFFGPGTRLTVL.

The chain recombines TRBV19 with TRBJ2-2, with 8 bases identical to TRBD1. The CDR3 consists of 14 residues. V shed 10 bases and J 2 bases; nucleotides not matched to a gene: 6. CDR1 LNHDA and CDR2 SQIVND come from the germline V gene (reference sequence). The CDR3 DNA reads as TGTGCCACCGGGACAGGACCTAACACCGGGGAGCTGTTTTTT. Residues: CATGTGPNTGELFF.